This T cell receptor beta chain was documented in a study of T cells in Graves' hyperthyroidism and ophthalmopathy. Findings and limits, study-wide: Ophthalmopathy was separated from stable hyperthyroidism by a 13 V-J model.

Amplified regions were TCR beta CDR3 sequences from RNA transcripts. With the HTBI primer set, the TCR CDR3 went through a first round of RT-PCR. TCRdb re-called the multiplex PCR reads through MiXCR, storing one row per CDR3 protein. The table lists about 600,000 distinct CDR3 sequences, approximately 15% of them singletons. Concerning this clonotype itself: What it binds is not known.

The CDR3 covers 16 residues. V was pared by 2 bases and J by 6 bases, with 8 bases of the junction left unmatched. CDR1 SGDLS and CDR2 YYNGEE come from the germline V gene. At least 3 on the Clinical Activity Score was recorded for ophthalmopathy patients, who also had NOSPECS grade at least 4 and duration under 3 months. The study excluded patients with uncontrolled infection, other autoimmune disease, pregnancy or lactation. The rearrangement joins TRBV9 to TRBJ2-7, with 13 positions matching TRBD2. The clonotype originates from a young woman with Graves' ophthalmopathy. Source material: blood. In DNA form, the CDR3 reads TGTGCCAGCAGCGTCCGTCTACTAGCGGGAGGGGGCGAGCAGTACTTC. It encodes CASSVRLLAGGGEQYF.